The 24 T cell receptor beta chains in this list originate from one sample, sequenced in a study of tumor and adjacent non-tumor tissue in lung cancer. RNA was extracted from bulk tissue without any cell sorting. A modified ARM-PCR protocol with three rounds of nested PCR amplified TCRbeta. TCRdb re-called the multiplex PCR reads through MiXCR, storing one row per CDR3 protein. This sample has some 90,000 distinct CDR3 sequences, with approximately 57% found just once. Sequenced material: lung tumor tissue. All receptors derive from a man between 70 and 80 years old with non-small cell lung cancer.

This clonotype was seen repeatedly, ten times or more. This rearrangement joins TRBV10-3 to TRBJ1-4, with a weak D call TRBD1 (5 bases). The germline CDR1 and CDR2 sequences are ENHRY and SYGVKD. The CDR3 extends over 18 amino acids. The V end was cut by 4 bases, the J end by 5 bases, with 23 bases between. The CDR3 DNA is TGTGCCATCAGTGTGAACCCGAACGGGGCAGTAGTAAATGAAAAACTGTTTTTT. Translating gives CAISVNPNGAVVNEKLFF.

A note on this clonotype: A much bigger clone sits one base away, suggesting this may be a read error. The chain has TRBV6-5 and TRBJ2-5, with TRBD1 identical over 7 bases. Germline CDR1 and CDR2: MNHEY and SVGAGI. This CDR3 region has 15 residues. The chain's CDR3 is CTSSRTQGGRETQYF. Here the CDR3 DNA reads TGTACCAGCAGCCGAACCCAAGGGGGCAGGGAGACCCAGTACTTC.

This clonotype was observed a few times. This may be a read error: a much more frequent sequence differs by one nucleotide. Here the CDR3 omits its conserved ending phenylalanine or tryptophan, so a read error is the likely source. The chain has TRBV28 and TRBJ2-1, with 7 bases lining up with TRBD2. Trimming removed 3 bases from V and 12 bases from J; junction bases left unmatched: 5. CDR3 size: 12 residues. CDR1 is MDHEN and CDR2 is SYDVKM in the germline V gene. CDR3 DNA: TGTGCCAGCAGTTTGTTTCGGGAGGTGCAGTTCTTA. Its protein is CASSLFREVQFL.

Worth noting for this clonotype: A clone one base away is much larger, so this may be a read error. This chain uses TRBV6-5 with TRBJ2-5; a weak D match, TRBD2 (7 bases). CDR1 and CDR2 (germline): MNHEY, SVGAGI. The CDR3 contains 15 residues. With 6 bases removed from V and 1 base from J, the gap between germline ends came to 15 bases. In DNA form, the CDR3 reads TGTGCCAGCAGAGAGGGGGGGGTAGGCCAAGAGACCCAGTACTTC. This encodes CASREGGVGQETQYF.

Relative to its sample, this clonotype is medium-sized. The chain has TRBV11-2 and TRBJ1-2; TRBD1 aligns across 9 bases. Per the germline V gene, CDR1 is SGHAT and CDR2 is FQNNGV. J lost 2 bases, V lost 5 bases, and 6 bases had no gene match. The CDR3 is made up of 15 amino acids. CDR3 protein: CASSLGTGKNYGYTF. The CDR3 coding sequence is TGTGCCAGCAGCCTCGGGACAGGGAAAAACTATGGCTACACCTTC. Combining the CDR3 with reference TRBV11-2 and TRBJ1-2 gives the whole variable domain EAGVAQSPRYKIIEKRQSVAFWCNPISGHATLYWYQQILGQGPKLLIQFQNNGVVDDSQLPKDRFSAERLKGVDSTLKIQPAKLEDSAVYLCASSLGTGKNYGYTFGSGTRLTVV.

This clonotype was observed a handful of times. The chain links TRBV28 to TRBJ2-1, with D perhaps matching TRBD1 or TRBD2 (5 bases each). The CDR3 covers 14 residues. V lost 7 bases, J lost 5 bases, and 15 bases lay in between. Germline-derived CDR1 and CDR2 are MDHEN and SYDVKM. The CDR3 loop is CASTGTENNNEQFF. The CDR3 nucleotides read TGTGCCAGCACTGGGACGGAGAATAACAATGAGCAGTTCTTC. The full variable domain, with the rest looked up from reference TRBV28 and TRBJ2-1, is DVKVTQSSRYLVKRTGEKVFLECVQDMDHENMFWYRQDPGLGLRLIYFSYDVKMKEKGDIPEGYSVSREKKERFSLILESASTNQTSMYLCASTGTENNNEQFFGPGTRLTVL.

This clonotype showed up just a few times. The missing conserved phenylalanine or tryptophan at the end of this CDR3 makes a read error likely. The chain employs TRBV6-1 and TRBJ2-3; D is perhaps TRBD1 (5 bases). Trimming stripped 2 bases from V and 5 bases from J, with 11 bases between. Germline values: CDR1 MNHNS, CDR2 SASEGT. This CDR3 has 14 amino acids. CDR3 DNA sequence: TGTGCCAGCAGTGAATGGGGCGGAAGAGATACGCAGTATCTT. It codes for CASSEWGGRDTQYL.

This sequence joins TRBV20-1 and TRBJ2-7; TRBD1 might be the D (6 bases). The CDR3 spans 14 residues. Trimming took 5 bases from V and 3 from J, leaving 17 bases between them. Germline-derived CDR1 and CDR2 are DFQATT and SNEGSKA (reference sequence). CDR3 loop: CSASGTRRGYEQYF. The CDR3 DNA reads TGCAGTGCTTCCGGGACACGAAGGGGCTACGAGCAGTACTTC.

There are a few counts of this clonotype. One base away lies a much larger clone, so this may be a sequencing read error. The gene calls are TRBV10-3 and TRBJ2-7, with 7 positions matching TRBD1. This CDR3 contains 14 residues. Germline loops: CDR1 ENHRY, CDR2 SYGVKD. Trimming at V came to 5 bases and at J to 2 bases, leaving 6 bases not matched to a gene. CDR3 sequence: CAISYDRDPYEQYF. CDR3 coding DNA: TGTGCCATCAGTTACGACAGGGACCCCTACGAGCAGTACTTC.

In its sample, this clonotype was seen a few times. The chain recombines TRBV24-1 with TRBJ2-7, with a possible D match to TRBD1 (6 bases). Germline-derived CDR1 and CDR2 are KGHDR and SFDVKD. CDR3 length: 14 residues. V was clipped by 7 bases and J by 2 bases, with 14 bases between them. The CDR3 region has the DNA TGTGCCACCAGCGCCGACAGGCCTCCCTACGAGCAGTACTTC. Translation gives CATSADRPPYEQYF.

This chain uses TRBV5-4 with TRBJ1-2; D gene unclear. V dropped 4 bases and J dropped 7 bases, with 20 bases sitting between them. Germline CDR1 reads SGHNT; CDR2 reads YYREEE (reference sequence). The CDR3 covers 15 residues. CDR3 nucleotides: TGTGCCAGCAGCCCGAGTGCTTCCCGATCAGGTGGCTACACCTTC. Translated: CASSPSASRSGGYTF.

Turning to this clonotype: No conserved phenylalanine or tryptophan is present at the end of the CDR3, so a read error is the likely explanation. CDR3: CASSLRGRALTDTQYV. DNA of the CDR3: TGTGCCAGCAGTCTACGCGGGAGGGCTCTCACAGATACGCAGTATGTT. The J gene is TRBJ2-3, the V gene TRBV12-3 or TRBV12-4; 9 bases fit TRBD2. This CDR3 contains 16 residues. J lost 2 bases, V lost 5 bases, and 8 bases had no gene match.

A remark on this clonotype: Compared with germline, one end of the junction differs, possibly owing to a read error. The V gene is TRBV4-1, the J gene TRBJ2-6, with 7 bases that match TRBD1. Looked up from germline, CDR1 is MGHRA and CDR2 is YSYEKL. The CDR3 has 22 residues. The CDR3 DNA is TGCGCCGGCAGCCAAGATCTATATGGACCCGGGACAGATAACTCTGGGGCCAACGTCCCGACTTTC. It codes for CAGSQDLYGPGTDNSGANVPTF.

This clonotype has a count of ten or more. This chain uses TRBV20-1 with TRBJ2-7, with D perhaps matching TRBD1 or TRBD2 (6 bases each). V was clipped by 0 bases and J by 5 bases, with 14 bases between them. The V gene's germline CDR1 is DFQATT and CDR2 SNEGSKA (reference sequence). The CDR3 consists of 14 residues. CDR3 in DNA: TGCAGTGCTAGAGAGGAGGGGACATACCACGAGCAGTACTTC. Translation gives CSAREEGTYHEQYF.

Regarding this clonotype: One end of the junction is discordant with germline, which a read error may explain. The V and J genes are TRBV6-1 and TRBJ2-6, with D perhaps matching TRBD1 (5 bases). This CDR3 contains 17 residues. Germline V CDR1 and CDR2: MNHNS, SASEGT. Here the CDR3 reads CGSSDWGLLSGANVLSF. The DNA of the CDR3 is TGTGGCAGCAGTGACTGGGGATTACTCTCTGGGGCCAACGTCCTGAGTTTC.

The genes are TRBV5-1 and TRBJ2-3; TRBD1 agrees at 7 bases. The CDR3 has 16 residues. The V gene end was trimmed by 6 bases and the J gene end by 1 base; junction bases not matched to a gene: 11. Germline V gene lookup returns CDR1 SGHRS and CDR2 YFSETQ. The CDR3 is CASTRDPTGGTDTQYF. DNA of the CDR3: TGCGCCAGCACCCGCGACCCTACAGGGGGCACAGATACGCAGTATTTT.

Regarding this clonotype: The junction differs from germline at one of its ends, possibly a read error. This chain uses TRBV28 with TRBJ2-2; D possibly uses TRBD1 or TRBD2 (5 bases each). This CDR3 is built from 14 residues. Germline V gene lookup returns CDR1 MDHEN and CDR2 SYDVKM. This CDR3 is CASSVGTSHGELFF. The CDR3 DNA sequence: TGTGCCAGCAGTGTCGGGACGTCCCACGGGGAACTGTTTTTT. The full variable domain, completed using reference TRBV28 and TRBJ2-2, is DVKVTQSSRYLVKRTGEKVFLECVQDMDHENMFWYRQDPGLGLRLIYFSYDVKMKEKGDIPEGYSVSREKKERFSLILESASTNQTSMYLCASSVGTSHGELFFGEGSRLTVL.

This clonotype turned up a few times. Given a much more abundant clone one base away, this may be a read error. The chain links TRBV5-4 to TRBJ1-6; D is unresolved. The CDR3 is 14 amino acids. The V gene's germline CDR1 is SGHNT and CDR2 YYREEE (reference sequence). Deletions cut 0 bases from V and 14 bases from J, with 15 bases between. The CDR3 sequence is CASSLELGSITLHF. The CDR3 region has the DNA TGTGCCAGCAGCTTGGAACTCGGGAGTATCACCCTCCACTTT.

This clonotype was seen once. The chain joins TRBV2 to TRBJ2-4; D unresolved. Trimming removed 5 bases at V and 7 bases at J, with 21 bases between. The CDR3 sequence is 16 residues long. In germline, CDR1 is SNHLY, CDR2 FYNNEI. In DNA form, the CDR3 reads TGTGCCAGCAGTCTAGGACCAGCCTTAGTATCCAACATTCAGTACTTC. This gives the protein CASSLGPALVSNIQYF.

About this clonotype: A much bigger clone sits one base away, suggesting this may be a read error. The chain uses TRBV29-1 and TRBJ1-1, with D unclear. The CDR3 totals 10 residues. Trimming pared 7 bases from V and 7 bases from J, leaving 10 bases between. Looked up from germline, CDR1 is SQVTM and CDR2 is ANQGSEA. The CDR3 nucleotides are TGCAGCGCCGGGATTAGTGAAGCTTTCTTT. This codes for CSAGISEAFF.

This clonotype was recorded only once. The chain joins TRBV4-1 to TRBJ1-6; 7 bases align to TRBD1. Germline-derived CDR1 and CDR2 are MGHRA and YSYEKL. This CDR3 contains 15 residues. V shed 11 bases, J shed 3 bases, and the junction held 10 bases outside the gene matches. The CDR3 here is CAGSLGQFYNSPLHF. The DNA of the CDR3 is TGCGCCGGTAGCCTGGGACAGTTCTATAATTCACCCCTCCACTTT.

Here the CDR3 reads CASSLIQQGTEKLFF. As DNA, the CDR3 is TGTGCCAGCAGCCTGATCCAACAGGGGACGGAAAAACTGTTTTTT. The V call is TRBV5-6, the J call TRBJ1-4; 7 positions match TRBD1. After removal of 4 bases from V and 8 bases from J, the junction contained 11 bases not matched to a gene. This CDR3 has 15 residues. Germline-derived CDR1 and CDR2 are SGHDT and YYEEEE.

This clonotype was seen at least ten times. The chain is built from TRBV5-1 and TRBJ2-1; no clear D gene. Germline CDR1 SGHRS, CDR2 YFSETQ. The CDR3 is 15 amino acids. Trimming shortened V by 4 bases and J by 0 bases, and 11 bases separated the two germline ends. CDR3 residues: CASSTAWSSYNEQFF. The CDR3 nucleotides read TGCGCCAGCAGCACGGCCTGGAGCTCCTACAATGAGCAGTTCTTC.

In regard to this clonotype: The junction shows a germline mismatch at one end, possibly a read error. The V gene is TRBV30, the J gene TRBJ2-7; D may be TRBD2 (5 bases). Germline V gives CDR1 GTSNPN, CDR2 SVGIG (reference sequence). The CDR3 sequence is 12 residues long. The CDR3: CAWSVEEYERCF. The CDR3 nucleotides read TGTGCCTGGAGTGTTGAGGAGTACGAGCGGTGCTTC.